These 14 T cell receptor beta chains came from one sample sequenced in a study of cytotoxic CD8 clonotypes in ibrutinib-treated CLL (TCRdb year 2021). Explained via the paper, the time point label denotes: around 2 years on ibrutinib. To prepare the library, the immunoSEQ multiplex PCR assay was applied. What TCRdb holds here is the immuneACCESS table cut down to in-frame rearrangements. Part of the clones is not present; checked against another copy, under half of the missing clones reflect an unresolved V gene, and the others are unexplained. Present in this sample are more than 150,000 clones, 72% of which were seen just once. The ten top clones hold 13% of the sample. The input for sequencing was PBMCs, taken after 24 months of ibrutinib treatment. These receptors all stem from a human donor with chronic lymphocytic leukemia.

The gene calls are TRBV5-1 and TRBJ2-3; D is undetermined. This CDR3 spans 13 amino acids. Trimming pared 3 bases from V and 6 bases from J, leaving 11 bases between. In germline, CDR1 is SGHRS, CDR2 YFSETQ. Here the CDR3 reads CASSSLMSDTQYF. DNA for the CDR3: TGCGCCAGCAGCTCCCTCATGTCCGATACGCAGTATTTT.

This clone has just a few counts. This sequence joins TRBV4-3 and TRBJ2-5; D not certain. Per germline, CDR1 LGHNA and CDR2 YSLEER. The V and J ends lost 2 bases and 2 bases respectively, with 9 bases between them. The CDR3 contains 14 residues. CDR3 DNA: TGCGCCAGCAGCCAATCGGCGGAGCAAGAGACCCAGTACTTC. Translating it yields CASSQSAEQETQYF.

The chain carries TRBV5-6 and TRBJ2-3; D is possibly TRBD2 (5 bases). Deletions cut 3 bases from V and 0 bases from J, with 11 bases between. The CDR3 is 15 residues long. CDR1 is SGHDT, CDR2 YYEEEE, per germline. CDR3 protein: CASSYGSGSTDTQYF. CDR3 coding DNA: TGTGCCAGCAGCTACGGCAGCGGCAGCACAGATACGCAGTATTTT.

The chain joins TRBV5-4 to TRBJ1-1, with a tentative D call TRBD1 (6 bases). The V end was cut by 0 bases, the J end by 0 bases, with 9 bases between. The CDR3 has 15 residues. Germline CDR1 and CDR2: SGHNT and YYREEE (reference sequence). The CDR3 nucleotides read TGTGCCAGCAGCTTGGTTGGACAGATGAACACTGAAGCTTTCTTT. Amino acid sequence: CASSLVGQMNTEAFF.

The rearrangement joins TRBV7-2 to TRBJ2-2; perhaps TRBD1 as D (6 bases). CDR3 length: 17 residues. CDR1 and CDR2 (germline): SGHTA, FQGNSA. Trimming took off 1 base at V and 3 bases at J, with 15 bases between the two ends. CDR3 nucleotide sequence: TGTGCCAGCAGCTTAGGGGTTGGTGGGGGCGACACCGGGGAGCTGTTTTTT. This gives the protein CASSLGVGGGDTGELFF.

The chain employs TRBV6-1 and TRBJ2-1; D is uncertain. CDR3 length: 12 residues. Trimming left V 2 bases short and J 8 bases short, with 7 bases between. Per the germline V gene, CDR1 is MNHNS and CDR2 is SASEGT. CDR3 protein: CASSETDYEQFF. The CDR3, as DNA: TGTGCCAGCAGTGAAACCGATTATGAGCAGTTCTTC.

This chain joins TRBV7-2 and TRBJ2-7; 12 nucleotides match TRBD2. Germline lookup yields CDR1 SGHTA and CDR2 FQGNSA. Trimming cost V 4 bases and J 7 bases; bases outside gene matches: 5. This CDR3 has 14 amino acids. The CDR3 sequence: CASSSRLAGDEQYF. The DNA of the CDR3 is TGTGCCAGCAGCTCACGACTAGCGGGAGATGAGCAGTACTTC.

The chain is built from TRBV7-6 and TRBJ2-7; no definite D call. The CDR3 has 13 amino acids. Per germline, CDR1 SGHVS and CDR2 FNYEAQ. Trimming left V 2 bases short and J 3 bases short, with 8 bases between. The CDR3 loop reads CASSLLNDYEQYF. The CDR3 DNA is TGTGCCAGCAGCTTACTGAACGACTACGAGCAGTACTTC.

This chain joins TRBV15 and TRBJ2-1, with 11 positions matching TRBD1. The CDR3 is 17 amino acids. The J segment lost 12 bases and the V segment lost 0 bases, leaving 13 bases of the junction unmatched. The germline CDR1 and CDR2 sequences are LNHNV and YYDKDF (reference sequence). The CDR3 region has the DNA TGTGCCACCAGCAGAGATTGGTCCGGACAGGGGGCTAATCGGCAGTTCTTC. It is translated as CATSRDWSGQGANRQFF.

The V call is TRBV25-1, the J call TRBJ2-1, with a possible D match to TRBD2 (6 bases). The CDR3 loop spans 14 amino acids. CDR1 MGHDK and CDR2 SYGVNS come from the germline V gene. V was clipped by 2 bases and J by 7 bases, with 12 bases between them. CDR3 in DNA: TGTGCCAGCAGTGAAGGGGCGGGACCTAATGAGCAGTTCTTC. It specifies CASSEGAGPNEQFF.

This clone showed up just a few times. For the CDR3, the DNA is TGTGCCAGCTCACCCCTGGACAGGCCGAACACCGGGGAGCTGTTTTTT. Translation gives CASSPLDRPNTGELFF. This sequence joins TRBV18 and TRBJ2-2; TRBD1 aligns across 7 bases. CDR3 length equals 16 residues. CDR1 KGHSH and CDR2 LQKENI come from the germline V gene. V gave up 3 bases and J gave up 0 bases; unmatched junction bases: 4. The entire variable domain, with the rest obtained from reference TRBV18 and TRBJ2-2, is as follows: NAGVMQNPRHLVRRRGQEARLRCSPMKGHSHVYWYRQLPEEGLKFMVYLQKENIIDESGMPKERFSAEFPKEGPSILRIQQVVRGDSAAYFCASSPLDRPNTGELFFGEGSRLTVL.

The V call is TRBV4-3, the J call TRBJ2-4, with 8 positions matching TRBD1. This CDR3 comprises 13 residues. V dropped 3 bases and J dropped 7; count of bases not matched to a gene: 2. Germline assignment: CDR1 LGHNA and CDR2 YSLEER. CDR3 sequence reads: CASSHDRGNIQYF. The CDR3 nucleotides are TGCGCCAGCAGCCATGACAGGGGTAACATTCAGTACTTC.

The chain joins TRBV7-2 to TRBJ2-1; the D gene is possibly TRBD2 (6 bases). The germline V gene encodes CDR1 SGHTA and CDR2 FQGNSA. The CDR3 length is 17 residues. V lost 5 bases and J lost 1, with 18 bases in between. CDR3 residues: CASSPSGSGESYNEQFF. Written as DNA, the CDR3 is TGTGCCAGCAGCCCGTCGGGCTCGGGAGAGTCCTACAATGAGCAGTTCTTC.

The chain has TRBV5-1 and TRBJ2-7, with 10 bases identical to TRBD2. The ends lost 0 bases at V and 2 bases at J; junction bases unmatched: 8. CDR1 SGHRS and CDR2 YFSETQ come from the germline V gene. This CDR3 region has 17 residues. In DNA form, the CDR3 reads TGCGCCAGCAGCTTGGTGGCTAGCGGGAGCCCTCCCTACGAGCAGTACTTC. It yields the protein CASSLVASGSPPYEQYF.